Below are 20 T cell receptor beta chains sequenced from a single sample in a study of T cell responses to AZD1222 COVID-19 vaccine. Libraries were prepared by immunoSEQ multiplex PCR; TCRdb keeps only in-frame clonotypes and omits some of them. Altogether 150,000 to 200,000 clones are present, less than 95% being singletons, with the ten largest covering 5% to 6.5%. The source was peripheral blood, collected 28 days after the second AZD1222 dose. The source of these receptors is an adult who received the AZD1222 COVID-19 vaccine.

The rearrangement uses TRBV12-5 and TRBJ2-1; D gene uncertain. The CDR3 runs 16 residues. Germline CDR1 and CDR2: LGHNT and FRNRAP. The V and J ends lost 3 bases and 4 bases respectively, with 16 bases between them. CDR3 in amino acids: CASGFLGPDGYNEQFF. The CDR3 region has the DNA TGTGCTAGTGGTTTTCTCGGGCCCGACGGGTACAATGAGCAGTTCTTC.

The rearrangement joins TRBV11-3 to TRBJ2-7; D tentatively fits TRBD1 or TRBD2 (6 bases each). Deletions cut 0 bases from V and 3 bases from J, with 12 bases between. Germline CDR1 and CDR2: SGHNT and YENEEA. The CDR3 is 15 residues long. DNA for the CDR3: TGTGCCAGCAGCTTAGATCAAGGGGGGAACTACGAGCAGTACTTC. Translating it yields CASSLDQGGNYEQYF.

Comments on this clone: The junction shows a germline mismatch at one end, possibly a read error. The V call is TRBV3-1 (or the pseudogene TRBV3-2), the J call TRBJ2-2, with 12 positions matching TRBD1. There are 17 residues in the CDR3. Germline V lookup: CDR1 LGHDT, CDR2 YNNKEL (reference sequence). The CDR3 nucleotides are TGTGCCAGCAGCCAGGGGACAGGGGGCGGTAACAGCGGGGAGCTGTTTTTT. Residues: CASSQGTGGGNSGELFF.

This chain's CDR3 is CASGAGIGNQPQHF. The DNA of the CDR3 is TGTGCCAGTGGGGCAGGGATAGGCAATCAGCCCCAGCATTTT. The chain carries TRBV19 and TRBJ1-5; possibly TRBD1 for D (5 bases). Germline loops: CDR1 LNHDA, CDR2 SQIVND (reference sequence). V dropped 8 bases and J dropped 2 bases, with 13 bases sitting between them. The CDR3 length is 14 residues. Drawing the rest from reference TRBV19 and TRBJ1-5, the complete variable domain is DGGITQSPKYLFRKEGQNVTLSCEQNLNHDAMYWYRQDPGQGLRLIYYSQIVNDFQKGDIAEGYSVSREKKESFPLTVTSAQKNPTAFYLCASGAGIGNQPQHFGDGTRLSIL.

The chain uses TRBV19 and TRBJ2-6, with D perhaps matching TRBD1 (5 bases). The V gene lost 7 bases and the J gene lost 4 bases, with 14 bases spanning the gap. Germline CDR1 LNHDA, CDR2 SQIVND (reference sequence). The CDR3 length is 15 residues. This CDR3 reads CASMSGQKGANVLTF. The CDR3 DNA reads TGTGCCAGTATGTCAGGGCAGAAAGGGGCCAACGTCCTGACTTTC.

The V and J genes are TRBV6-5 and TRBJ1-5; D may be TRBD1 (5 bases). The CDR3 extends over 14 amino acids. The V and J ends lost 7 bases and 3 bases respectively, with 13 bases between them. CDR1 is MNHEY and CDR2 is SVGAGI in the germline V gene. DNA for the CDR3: TGTGCCAGCACCTCGACAGAGTTCAATCAGCCCCAGCATTTT. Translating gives CASTSTEFNQPQHF.

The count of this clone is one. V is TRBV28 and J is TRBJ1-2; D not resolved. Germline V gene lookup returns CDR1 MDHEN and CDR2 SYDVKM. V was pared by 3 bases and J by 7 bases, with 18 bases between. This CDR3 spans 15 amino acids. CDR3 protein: CASSFYAAPRVGYTF. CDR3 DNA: TGTGCCAGCAGTTTTTACGCCGCCCCGCGGGTTGGCTACACCTTC.

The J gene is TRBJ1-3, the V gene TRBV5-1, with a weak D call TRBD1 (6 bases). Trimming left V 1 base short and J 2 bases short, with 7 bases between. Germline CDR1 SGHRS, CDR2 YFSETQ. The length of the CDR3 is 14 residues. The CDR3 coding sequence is TGCGCCAGCAGCTTGACAGGGACTGGAAACACCATATATTTT. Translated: CASSLTGTGNTIYF.

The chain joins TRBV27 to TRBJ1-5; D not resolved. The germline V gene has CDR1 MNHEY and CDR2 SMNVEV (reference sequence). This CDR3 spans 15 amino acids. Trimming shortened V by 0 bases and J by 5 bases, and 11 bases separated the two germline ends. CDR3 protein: CASSLSSGRDQPQHF. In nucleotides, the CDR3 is TGTGCCAGCAGTTTATCCTCGGGGAGGGATCAGCCCCAGCATTTT.

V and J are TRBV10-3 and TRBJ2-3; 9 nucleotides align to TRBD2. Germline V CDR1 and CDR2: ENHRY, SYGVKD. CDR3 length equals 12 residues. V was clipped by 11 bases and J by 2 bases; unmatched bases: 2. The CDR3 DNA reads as TGTGCCTCTAGCGGGGCCACAGATACGCAGTATTTT. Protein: CASSGATDTQYF.

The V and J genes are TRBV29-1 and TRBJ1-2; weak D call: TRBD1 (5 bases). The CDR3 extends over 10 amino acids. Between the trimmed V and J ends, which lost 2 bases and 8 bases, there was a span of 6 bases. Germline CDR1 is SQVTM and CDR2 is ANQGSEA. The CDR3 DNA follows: TGCAGCGTTGAAAGGGACGGCTACACCTTC. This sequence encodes CSVERDGYTF.

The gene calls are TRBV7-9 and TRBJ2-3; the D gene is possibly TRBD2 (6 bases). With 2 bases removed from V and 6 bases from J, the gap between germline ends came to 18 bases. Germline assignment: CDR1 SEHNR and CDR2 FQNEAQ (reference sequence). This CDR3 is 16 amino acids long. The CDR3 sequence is CASSLYSGYGRDTQYF. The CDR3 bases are TGTGCCAGCAGCTTATACAGCGGGTATGGAAGGGATACGCAGTATTTT.

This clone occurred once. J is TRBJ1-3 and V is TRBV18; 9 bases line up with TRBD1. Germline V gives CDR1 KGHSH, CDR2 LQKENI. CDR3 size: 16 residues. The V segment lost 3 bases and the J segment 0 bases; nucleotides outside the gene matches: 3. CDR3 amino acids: CASSPGTGNSGNTIYF. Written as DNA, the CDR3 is TGTGCCAGCTCACCCGGGACAGGGAACTCTGGAAACACCATATATTTT.

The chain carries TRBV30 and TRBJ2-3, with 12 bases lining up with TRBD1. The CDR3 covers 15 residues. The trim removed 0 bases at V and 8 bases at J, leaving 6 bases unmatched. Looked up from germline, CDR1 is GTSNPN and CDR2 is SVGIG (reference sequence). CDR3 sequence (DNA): TGTGCCTGGAGTGTAGGGACAGGGGGCTGGGGTACGCAGTATTTT. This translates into CAWSVGTGGWGTQYF.

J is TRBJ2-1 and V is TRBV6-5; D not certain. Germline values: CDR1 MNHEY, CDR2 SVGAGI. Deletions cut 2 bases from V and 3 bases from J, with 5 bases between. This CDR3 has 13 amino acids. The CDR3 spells CASSYGVYNEQFF. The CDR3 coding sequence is TGTGCCAGCAGTTACGGGGTCTACAATGAGCAGTTCTTC.

In DNA form, the CDR3 reads TGTGCCAGCAGCGTAGCGGCTAGCGGGAGCAGCACAGATACGCAGTATTTT. It yields the protein CASSVAASGSSTDTQYF. The chain employs TRBV9 and TRBJ2-3, with 10 bases matching TRBD2. Germline CDR1 and CDR2: SGDLS and YYNGEE. The trim removed 0 bases at V and 0 bases at J, leaving 4 bases unmatched. The CDR3 is 17 residues long. Using reference TRBV9 and TRBJ2-3 for the parts outside the CDR3, the full variable domain is DSGVTQTPKHLITATGQRVTLRCSPRSGDLSVYWYQQSLDQGLQFLIQYYNGEERAKGNILERFSAQQFPDLHSELNLSSLELGDSALYFCASSVAASGSSTDTQYFGPGTRLTVL.

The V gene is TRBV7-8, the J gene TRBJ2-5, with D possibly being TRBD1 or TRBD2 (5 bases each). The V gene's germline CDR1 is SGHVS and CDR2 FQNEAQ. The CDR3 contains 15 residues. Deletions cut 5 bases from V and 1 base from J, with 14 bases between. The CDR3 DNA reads TGTGCCAGCAGCCGGCGATCCGGGACCCAAGAGACCCAGTACTTC. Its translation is CASSRRSGTQETQYF. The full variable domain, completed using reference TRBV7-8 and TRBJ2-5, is GAGVSQSPRYKVAKRGQDVALRCDPISGHVSLFWYQQALGQGPEFLTYFQNEAQLDKSGLPSDRFFAERPEGSVSTLKIQRTQQEDSAVYLCASSRRSGTQETQYFGPGTRLLVL.

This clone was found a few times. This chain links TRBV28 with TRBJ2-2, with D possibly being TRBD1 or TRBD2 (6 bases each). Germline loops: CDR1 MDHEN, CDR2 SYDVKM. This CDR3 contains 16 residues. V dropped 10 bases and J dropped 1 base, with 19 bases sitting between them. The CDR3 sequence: CATQGGLRVNTGELFF. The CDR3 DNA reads TGTGCCACCCAAGGGGGGTTGAGGGTGAACACCGGGGAGCTGTTTTTT.

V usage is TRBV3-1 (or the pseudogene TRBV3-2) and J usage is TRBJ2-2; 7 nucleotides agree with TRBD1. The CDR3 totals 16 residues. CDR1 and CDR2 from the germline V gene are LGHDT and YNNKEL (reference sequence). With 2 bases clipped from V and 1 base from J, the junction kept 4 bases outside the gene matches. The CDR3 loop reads CASSQRGGLNTGELFF. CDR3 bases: TGTGCCAGCAGCCAAAGAGGGGGCTTGAACACCGGGGAGCTGTTTTTT.

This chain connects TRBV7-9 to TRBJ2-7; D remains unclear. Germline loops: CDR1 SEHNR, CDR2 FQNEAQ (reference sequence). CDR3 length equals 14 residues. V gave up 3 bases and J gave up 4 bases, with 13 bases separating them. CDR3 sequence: CASSFAQRSYEQYF. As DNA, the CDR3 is TGTGCCAGCAGCTTCGCACAGAGAAGTTACGAGCAGTACTTC.